A selection of T cell receptor beta chains follows, all from one sample in a study of blood T cell repertoires in COVID-19. Clones were read by immunoSEQ multiplex PCR, and TCRdb kept only the in-frame ones, dropping some. The repertoire consists of roughly 250,000 clones, with around four fifths occurring once and the leading ten covering 1.5% to 2%. The specimen sequenced was peripheral blood. The source is a woman older than 75 with acute or convalescent COVID-19. Each CDR3 is given with its conserved first and last residue. D genes are given only for firm matches. For some rows the clone size is stated as once, few or many, or as a class when expanded; others skip it.

d_call	v_call	j_call	clone_size	cdr3_length	cdr3_nt	cdr3_aa
TRBD2	TRBV9	TRBJ2-7	.	14	TGTGCCAGCAGCGCAGCGGGGGGTGCCTACGAGCAGTACTTC	CASSAAGGAYEQYF
TRBD2	TRBV10-3	TRBJ2-1	.	15	TGTGCCATCAGTGACCCCGGGACTAGCAGGGATGAGCAGTTCTTC	CAISDPGTSRDEQFF
TRBD1	TRBV6-5	TRBJ1-1	.	14	TGTGCCAGCAGTAACAGGGGGCAGTTCACTGAAGCTTTCTTT	CASSNRGQFTEAFF
TRBD1	TRBV2	TRBJ1-6	once	14	TGTGCCAGCAGTGCCGACAGGGCGGGCTCACCCCTCCACTTT	CASSADRAGSPLHF
TRBD2	TRBV5-1	TRBJ2-3	.	14	TGCGCCAGCAGCTTGGTGACTAGCTCAGATACGCAGTATTTT	CASSLVTSSDTQYF
TRBD1	TRBV18	TRBJ2-4	many	18	TGTGCCAGCTCACACGCGCCGGACAGGGTGGGAGCCAAAAACATTCAGTACTTC	CASSHAPDRVGAKNIQYF
.	TRBV20-1	TRBJ2-1	.	11	TGCAGTGCAGCCCCACGAGGTGAGCAGTTCTTC	CSAAPRGEQFF
TRBD2	TRBV7-2	TRBJ2-7	.	17	TGTGCCAGCAACCTCCAGGGGACTAGCACCGGAATCCACGAGCAGTACTTC	CASNLQGTSTGIHEQYF
TRBD1	TRBV6-5	TRBJ1-4	.	15	TGTGCCAGCAGTCGCACAGGGGGTATTCGTGAAAAACTGTTTTTT	CASSRTGGIREKLFF
TRBD1	TRBV5-4	TRBJ1-2	.	15	TGTGCCAGCAGCTCGAAGACAGGGGGAAACTATGGCTACACCTTC	CASSSKTGGNYGYTF
TRBD1	TRBV23-1	TRBJ2-7	.	17	TGCGCCAGCAGTCAAAAATCCCACAGGGGGAATTTCTACGAGCAGTACTTC	CASSQKSHRGNFYEQYF
.	TRBV27	TRBJ2-7	.	13	TGTGCCAGCAGTTTGGGTCCGGGAATCGAGCAGTACTTC	CASSLGPGIEQYF
TRBD2	TRBV28	TRBJ2-3	.	13	TGTGCCAGCAGTTCGGGTAGCGGGACGTTTCAGTATTTT	CASSSGSGTFQYF
.	TRBV5-4	TRBJ2-7	.	13	TGTGCCAGCAGCTTGGAAGTTCCTAGCGAGCAGTACTTC	CASSLEVPSEQYF
.	TRBV13	TRBJ1-1	.	15	TGTGCCAGCAGCTTAGGCCGCTACGGGGACACTGAAGCTTTCTTT	CASSLGRYGDTEAFF
.	TRBV21-1	TRBJ1-4	once	17	TGTGCCAGCAGCAAAGACCCCGCGGATGGGACTAATGAAAAACTGTTTTTT	CASSKDPADGTNEKLFF
.	TRBV6-4	TRBJ2-1	.	14	TGTGCCAGCAGTGCCGGTTTAGGGGACAATGAGCAGTTCTTC	CASSAGLGDNEQFF
.	TRBV18	TRBJ2-2	.	17	TGTGCCAGCTCACCACTCAGTAAGGGGCCGAACACCGGGGAGCTGTTTTTT	CASSPLSKGPNTGELFF
TRBD1	TRBV5-6	TRBJ2-7	.	17	TGTGCCAGCAGCTTGGAATTCAGGGCAGGGGGTTCGGGCGAGCAGTACTTC	CASSLEFRAGGSGEQYF
TRBD1	TRBV29-1	TRBJ1-2	.	13	TGCAGCGTTGAAGTACAGGGGGCCGGTGGCTACACCTTC	CSVEVQGAGGYTF
.	TRBV15	TRBJ2-2	.	15	TGTGCCACCAGCAGAGAGACTGGGGCCTACGGGGAGCTGTTTTTT	CATSRETGAYGELFF
.	TRBV13	TRBJ2-7	.	14	TGTGCCAGCAGCTTCCACCGGGATACCTACGAGCAGTACTTC	CASSFHRDTYEQYF
.	TRBV6-5	TRBJ2-7	.	13	TGTGCCAGCAGTTGGGGGGATTGGTACGAGCAGTACTTC	CASSWGDWYEQYF
.	TRBV28	TRBJ2-6	.	16	TGTGCCAGCAGCGTGAGGGTTGGCTCTGGGGCCAACGTCCTGACTTTC	CASSVRVGSGANVLTF
.	TRBV5-1	TRBJ2-2	.	17	TGCGCCAGCAGCAGGCATGGGGCAGGTGGGAACACCGGGGAGCTGTTTTTT	CASSRHGAGGNTGELFF
.	TRBV21-1	TRBJ1-5	.	16	TGTGCCAGCAGCAAACAGGGCAGGGCTAGCAATCAGCCCCAGCATTTT	CASSKQGRASNQPQHF
.	TRBV21-1	TRBJ2-7	few	14	TGTGCCAGCAGCTCCAAGCGGAAGACCTACGAGCAGTACTTC	CASSSKRKTYEQYF
TRBD1	TRBV7-2	TRBJ1-4	.	13	TGTGCCAGCAGCCGGGACAGCAATGAAAAACTGTTTTTT	CASSRDSNEKLFF
.	TRBV5-1	TRBJ1-2	few	14	TGCGCCAGCAGCTTGGACGACAGCAACTATGGCTACACCTTC	CASSLDDSNYGYTF
TRBD1	TRBV7-9	TRBJ2-5	once	13	TGTGCCAGCAGCTTGACAGGGGGAGAGACCCAGTACTTC	CASSLTGGETQYF
TRBD1	TRBV19	TRBJ2-2	.	18	TGTGCCAGTAGTATAGAACCTCCCGGGACAGGGCGGACCGGGGAGCTGTTTTTT	CASSIEPPGTGRTGELFF
TRBD2	TRBV30	TRBJ2-1	once	15	TGTGCCTGGAGTTCCACCCTAGCGGGAGCAAATGAGCAGTTCTTC	CAWSSTLAGANEQFF
.	TRBV7-2	TRBJ1-2	.	11	TGTGCCAGCAGCTCCGAACTACGCTACACCTTC	CASSSELRYTF
.	TRBV18	TRBJ1-3	few	14	TGTGCCAGCTCACTGTCTGTCTCTGGAAACACCATATATTTT	CASSLSVSGNTIYF
.	TRBV18	TRBJ2-5	.	14	TGTGCCAGCTCACCCCGGGGACTTCAAGAGACCCAGTACTTC	CASSPRGLQETQYF
TRBD1	TRBV6-2/TRBV6-3	TRBJ1-5	.	16	TGTGCCAGCAGTTACATCCGACAGGGAGGCAATCAGCCCCAGCATTTT	CASSYIRQGGNQPQHF
TRBD1	TRBV11-3	TRBJ2-7	.	15	TGTGCCAGCAGCGGGCAAGGACAGGGTGCCTACGAGCAGTACTTC	CASSGQGQGAYEQYF
TRBD2	TRBV2	TRBJ2-1	.	18	TGTGCCAGCAGTCAGCTATTTCGGACTAGCGGGGGAACGAATGAGCAGTTCTTC	CASSQLFRTSGGTNEQFF
.	TRBV6-5	TRBJ2-4	.	14	TGTGCCAGCAGTTACAAACGACGGGAAAACATTCAGTACTTC	CASSYKRRENIQYF
.	TRBV11-2	TRBJ1-4	.	15	TGTGCCAGCAGCTCCCGGTCGGCAACTAATGAAAAACTGTTTTTT	CASSSRSATNEKLFF
TRBD1	TRBV3-1/TRBV3-2	TRBJ1-1	.	14	TGTGCCAGCAGCGGGGGACAGGGGGCCGGTGAAGCTTTCTTT	CASSGGQGAGEAFF
.	TRBV5-1	TRBJ1-2	.	14	TGCGCCAGCAGCTTGGGGGGCCTAGGCTATGGCTACACCTTC	CASSLGGLGYGYTF
TRBD2	TRBV7-9	TRBJ2-3	once	18	TGTGCCAGCAGCGCTAGGCGGGGACTAGCGGGAGACTCAGATACGCAGTATTTT	CASSARRGLAGDSDTQYF
.	TRBV3-1/TRBV3-2	TRBJ1-4	.	16	TGTGCCAGCAGCCAACAATCACCGAAGGGAGGCGAAAAACTGTTTTTT	CASSQQSPKGGEKLFF
.	TRBV27	TRBJ2-4	.	13	TGTGCCAGCAGTTGGGACTGGAAAAACATTCAGTACTTC	CASSWDWKNIQYF
TRBD1	TRBV18	TRBJ1-4	.	13	TGTGCCAGCTCACAGACAGGGGGTGAAAAACTGTTTTTT	CASSQTGGEKLFF
TRBD1	TRBV24-1	TRBJ1-2	.	14	TGTGCCACCAGACAGACAGGGGATAACTATGGCTACACCTTC	CATRQTGDNYGYTF
TRBD2	TRBV6-2/TRBV6-3	TRBJ2-1	.	15	TGTGCCAGCAGTCCAGACGGGAGGGGCTACAATGAGCAGTTCTTC	CASSPDGRGYNEQFF